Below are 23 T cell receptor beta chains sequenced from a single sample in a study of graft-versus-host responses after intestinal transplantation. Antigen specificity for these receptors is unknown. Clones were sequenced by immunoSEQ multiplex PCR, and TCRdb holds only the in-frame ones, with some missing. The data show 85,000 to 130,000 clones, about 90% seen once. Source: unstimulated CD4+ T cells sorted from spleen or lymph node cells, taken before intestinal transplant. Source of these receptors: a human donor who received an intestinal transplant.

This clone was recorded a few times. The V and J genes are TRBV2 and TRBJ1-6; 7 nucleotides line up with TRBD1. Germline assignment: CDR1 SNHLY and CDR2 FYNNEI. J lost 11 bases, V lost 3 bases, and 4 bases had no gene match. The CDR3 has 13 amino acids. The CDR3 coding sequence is TGTGCCAGCAGTGACATCCAGGGGGCACCCCTCCACTTT. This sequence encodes CASSDIQGAPLHF. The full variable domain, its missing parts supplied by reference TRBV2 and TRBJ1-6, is EPEVTQTPSHQVTQMGQEVILRCVPISNHLYFYWYRQILGQKVEFLVSFYNNEISEKSEIFDDQFSVERPDGSNFTLKIRSTKLEDSAMYFCASSDIQGAPLHFGNGTRLTVT.

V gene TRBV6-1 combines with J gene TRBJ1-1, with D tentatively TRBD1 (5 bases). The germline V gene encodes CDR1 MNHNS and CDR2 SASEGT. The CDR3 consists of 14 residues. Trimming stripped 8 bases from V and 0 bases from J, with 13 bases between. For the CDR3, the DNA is TGTGCCAGCGGGGCTACTCTCTTGAACACTGAAGCTTTCTTT. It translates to CASGATLLNTEAFF.

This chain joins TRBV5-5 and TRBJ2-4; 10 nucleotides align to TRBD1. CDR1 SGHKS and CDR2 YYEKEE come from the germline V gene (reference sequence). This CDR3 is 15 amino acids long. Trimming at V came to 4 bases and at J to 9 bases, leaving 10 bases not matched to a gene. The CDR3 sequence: CASSPWRQGAAIQYF. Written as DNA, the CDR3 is TGTGCCAGCAGCCCGTGGCGACAGGGGGCGGCCATTCAGTACTTC.

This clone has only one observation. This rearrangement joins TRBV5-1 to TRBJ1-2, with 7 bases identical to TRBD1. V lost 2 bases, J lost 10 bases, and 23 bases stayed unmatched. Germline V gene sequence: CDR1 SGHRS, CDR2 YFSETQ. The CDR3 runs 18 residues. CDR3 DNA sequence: TGCGCCAGCAGCTTTGATGGAGGGGGCGGCCTCCCTTCTGGAGACTACACCTTC. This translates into CASSFDGGGGLPSGDYTF.

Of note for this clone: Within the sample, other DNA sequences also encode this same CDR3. The CDR3 coding sequence is TGTGCCAGTAGCACCGGGACAGGGGCCTACGAGCAGTACTTC. Its translation: CASSTGTGAYEQYF. This sequence joins TRBV16 and TRBJ2-7, with 10 positions matching TRBD1. This CDR3 comprises 14 residues. The germline V gene has CDR1 KGHSY and CDR2 FQNENV. After removal of 9 bases from V and 2 bases from J, the junction contained 7 bases not matched to a gene.

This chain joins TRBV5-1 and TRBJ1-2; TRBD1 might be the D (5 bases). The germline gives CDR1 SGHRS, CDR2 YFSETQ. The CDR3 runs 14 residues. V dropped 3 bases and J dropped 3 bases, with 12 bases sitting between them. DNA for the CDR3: TGCGCCAGCAGCTATCAGGGTGCGGACTATGGCTACACCTTC. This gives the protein CASSYQGADYGYTF.

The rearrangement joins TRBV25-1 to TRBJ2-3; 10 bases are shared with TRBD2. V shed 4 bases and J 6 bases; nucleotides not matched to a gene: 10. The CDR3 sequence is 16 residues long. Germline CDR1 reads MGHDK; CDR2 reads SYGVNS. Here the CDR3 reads CASSGVLAGDEDTQYF. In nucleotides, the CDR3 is TGTGCCAGCAGTGGCGTCCTAGCGGGAGATGAGGATACGCAGTATTTT.

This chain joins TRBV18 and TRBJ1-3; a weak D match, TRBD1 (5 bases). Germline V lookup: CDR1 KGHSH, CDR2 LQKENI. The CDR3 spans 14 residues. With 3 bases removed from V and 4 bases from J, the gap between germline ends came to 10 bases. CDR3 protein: CASSPDSRGNTIYF. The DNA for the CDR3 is TGTGCCAGCTCACCCGACAGCCGAGGAAACACCATATATTTT.

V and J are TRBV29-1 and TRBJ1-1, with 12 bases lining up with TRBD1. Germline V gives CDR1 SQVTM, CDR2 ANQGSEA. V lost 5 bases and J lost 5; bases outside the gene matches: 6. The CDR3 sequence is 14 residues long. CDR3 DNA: TGCAGCGTTTTACCGGGACAGGGGGCAACTGAAGCTTTCTTT. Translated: CSVLPGQGATEAFF.

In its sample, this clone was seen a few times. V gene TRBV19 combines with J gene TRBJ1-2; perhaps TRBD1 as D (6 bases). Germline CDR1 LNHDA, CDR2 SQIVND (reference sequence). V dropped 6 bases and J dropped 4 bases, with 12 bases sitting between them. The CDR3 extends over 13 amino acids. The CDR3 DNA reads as TGTGCCAGTAGCCTTAGAGGGGGCTATGGCTACACCTTC. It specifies CASSLRGGYGYTF.

In nucleotides, the CDR3 is TGTGCCAGCAGCGGACAGACCAAAAACATTCAGTACTTC. Amino acids: CASSGQTKNIQYF. This sequence joins TRBV5-4 and TRBJ2-4, with D maybe TRBD1 (6 bases). This CDR3 is 13 amino acids long. The V and J ends lost 4 bases and 2 bases respectively, with 7 bases between them. From germline, CDR1 is SGHNT and CDR2 YYREEE (reference sequence).

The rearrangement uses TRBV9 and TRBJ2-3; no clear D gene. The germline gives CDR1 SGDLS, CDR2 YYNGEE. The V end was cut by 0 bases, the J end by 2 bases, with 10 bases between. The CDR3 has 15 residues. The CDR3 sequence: CASSVGLSVTDTQYF. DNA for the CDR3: TGTGCCAGCAGCGTAGGGCTTAGTGTCACAGATACGCAGTATTTT.

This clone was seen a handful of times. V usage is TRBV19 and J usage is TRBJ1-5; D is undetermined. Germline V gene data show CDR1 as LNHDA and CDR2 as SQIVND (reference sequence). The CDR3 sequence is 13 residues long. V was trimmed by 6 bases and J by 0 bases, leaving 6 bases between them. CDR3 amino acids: CASRELSNQPQHF. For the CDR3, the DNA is TGTGCCAGTAGGGAACTTAGCAATCAGCCCCAGCATTTT.

CDR3: CASSVSRATEAFF. For the CDR3, the DNA is TGTGCCAGCAGCGTATCTAGGGCCACTGAAGCTTTCTTT. The chain recombines TRBV9 with TRBJ1-1; D uncertain. V was cut by 1 base and J by 4 bases, with 8 bases left in between. Germline V gene lookup returns CDR1 SGDLS and CDR2 YYNGEE. This CDR3 region has 13 residues.

The CDR3 DNA reads as TGTGCCAGCAGCTCCCAGGGATGGTCAGGGGCGAATGGCTACACCTTC. It yields the protein CASSSQGWSGANGYTF. The chain recombines TRBV5-5 with TRBJ1-2, with D perhaps matching TRBD1 (6 bases). Germline CDR1 is SGHKS and CDR2 is YYEKEE (reference sequence). There are 16 residues in the CDR3. V lost 3 bases and J lost 6, with 21 bases in between.

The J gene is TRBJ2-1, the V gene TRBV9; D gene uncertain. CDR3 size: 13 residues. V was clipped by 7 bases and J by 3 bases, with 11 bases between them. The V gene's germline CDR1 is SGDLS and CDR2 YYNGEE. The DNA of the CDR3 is TGTGCCAGCGGCCAGGTGGGCTACAATGAGCAGTTCTTC. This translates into CASGQVGYNEQFF.

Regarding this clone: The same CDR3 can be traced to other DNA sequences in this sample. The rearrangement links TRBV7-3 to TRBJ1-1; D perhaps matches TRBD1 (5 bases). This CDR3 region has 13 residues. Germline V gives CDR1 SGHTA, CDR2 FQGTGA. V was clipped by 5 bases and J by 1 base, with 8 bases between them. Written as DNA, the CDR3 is TGTGCCAGCAGCCTCACAGGGAACACTGAAGCTTTCTTT. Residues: CASSLTGNTEAFF.

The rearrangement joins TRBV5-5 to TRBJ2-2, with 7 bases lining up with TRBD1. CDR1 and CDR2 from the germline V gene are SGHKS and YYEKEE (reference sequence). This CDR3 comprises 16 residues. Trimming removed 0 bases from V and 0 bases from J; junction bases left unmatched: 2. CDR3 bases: TGTGCCAGCAGCTTGGGACAGGGCCCGAACACCGGGGAGCTGTTTTTT. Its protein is CASSLGQGPNTGELFF.

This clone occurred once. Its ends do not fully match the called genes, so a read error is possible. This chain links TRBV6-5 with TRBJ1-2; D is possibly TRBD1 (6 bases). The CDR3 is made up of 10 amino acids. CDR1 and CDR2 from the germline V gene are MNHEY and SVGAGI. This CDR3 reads CASSYGGARF. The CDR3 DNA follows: TGTGCCAGCAGTTACGGGGGCGCCCGATTC.

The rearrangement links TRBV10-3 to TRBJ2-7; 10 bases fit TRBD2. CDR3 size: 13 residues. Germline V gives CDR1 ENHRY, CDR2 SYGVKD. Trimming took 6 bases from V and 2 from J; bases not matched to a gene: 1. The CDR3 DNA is TGTGCCATCAGACTAGCGGGACCCTACGAGCAGTACTTC. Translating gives CAIRLAGPYEQYF.

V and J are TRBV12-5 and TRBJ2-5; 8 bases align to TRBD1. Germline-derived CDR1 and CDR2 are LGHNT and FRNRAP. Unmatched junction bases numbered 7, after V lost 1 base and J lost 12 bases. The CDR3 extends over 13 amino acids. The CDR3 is CASGLGQGTPKYF. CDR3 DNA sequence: TGTGCTAGTGGTTTGGGACAGGGGACCCCTAAGTACTTC.

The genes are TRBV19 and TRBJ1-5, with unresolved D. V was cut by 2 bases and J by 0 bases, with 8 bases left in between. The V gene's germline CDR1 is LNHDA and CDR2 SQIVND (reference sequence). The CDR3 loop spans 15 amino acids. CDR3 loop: CASSIRWNSNQPQHF. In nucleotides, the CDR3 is TGTGCCAGTAGTATACGATGGAATAGCAATCAGCCCCAGCATTTT.

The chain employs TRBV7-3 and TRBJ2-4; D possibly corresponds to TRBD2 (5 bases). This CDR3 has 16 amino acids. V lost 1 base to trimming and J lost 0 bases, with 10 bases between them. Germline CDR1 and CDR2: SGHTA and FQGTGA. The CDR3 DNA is TGTGCCAGCAGCTTAAGAGGGTTATTAGCCAAAAACATTCAGTACTTC. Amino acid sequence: CASSLRGLLAKNIQYF.